One sample yielded the 14 T cell receptor beta chains listed below, sequenced in a study of control samples from healthy donors and cancer patients. Clones were read by immunoSEQ multiplex PCR, and TCRdb kept only the in-frame ones, dropping some. The table lists around 100,000 clones, about 86% of them singletons. Sequencing input: blood. The receptors here all came from a man aged 25-45 years in good health.

The chain links TRBV6-6 to TRBJ1-1; unclear D gene. The CDR3 is 15 amino acids. CDR1 and CDR2 (germline): MNHNY, SVGAGI (reference sequence). V was shortened by 0 bases and J by 0 bases, with 8 bases between the two germline ends. CDR3 DNA sequence: TGTGCCAGCAGTTACTCGGCCCCCATGAACACTGAAGCTTTCTTT. Translation: CASSYSAPMNTEAFF.

The genes are TRBV5-1 and TRBJ1-1; 10 nucleotides align to TRBD1. Germline assignment: CDR1 SGHRS and CDR2 YFSETQ. Losses at the gene ends were 4 bases for V and 0 bases for J; bases not matched to a gene: 6. This CDR3 contains 16 residues. The CDR3 coding sequence is TGCGCCAGCAGCCTGGGGACAGGGGCCATGAACACTGAAGCTTTCTTT. It codes for CASSLGTGAMNTEAFF.

The chain couples TRBV11-3 to TRBJ1-1; 7 bases fit TRBD1. With V trimmed by 1 base and J by 6 bases, 2 bases remained unmatched. The CDR3 is 13 amino acids. CDR1 SGHNT and CDR2 YENEEA come from the germline V gene. The CDR3 DNA sequence: TGTGCCAGCAGCTTAGTACAGGGGTCTGAAGCTTTCTTT. This translates into CASSLVQGSEAFF.

The DNA for the CDR3 is TGTGCCAGCAGCCCGGGGGCCGCCTTCTTGCCAGTGGAGGGCTACACCTTC. This sequence encodes CASSPGAAFLPVEGYTF. This chain links TRBV5-6 with TRBJ1-2; D is possibly TRBD1 (6 bases). Germline V lookup: CDR1 SGHDT, CDR2 YYEEEE. This CDR3 is built from 17 residues. Trimming took 4 bases from V and 8 from J, leaving 27 bases between them.

This chain joins TRBV20-1 and TRBJ1-2; unclear D gene. The CDR3 length is 11 residues. V was trimmed by 6 bases and J by 6 bases, leaving 11 bases between them. Germline CDR1 DFQATT, CDR2 SNEGSKA (reference sequence). Here the CDR3 reads CSASFVNGYTF. CDR3 DNA: TGCAGTGCAAGTTTTGTGAATGGCTACACCTTC.

The gene calls are TRBV7-9 and TRBJ2-1, with 8 bases aligning to TRBD1. CDR3 length equals 15 residues. In germline, CDR1 is SEHNR, CDR2 FQNEAQ (reference sequence). After removal of 4 bases from V and 1 base from J, the junction contained 3 bases not matched to a gene. The CDR3 spells CASSSDRESYNEQFF. CDR3 sequence (DNA): TGTGCCAGCAGCTCGGACAGGGAGTCCTACAATGAGCAGTTCTTC.

This sequence joins TRBV5-6 and TRBJ2-3; the match to TRBD2 covers 9 bases. V was pared by 5 bases and J by 2 bases, with 6 bases of the junction left unmatched. CDR1 is SGHDT, CDR2 YYEEEE, per germline. This CDR3 comprises 15 residues. CDR3 residues: CASSSIAGATDTQYF. For the CDR3, the DNA is TGTGCCAGCAGTTCGATAGCGGGGGCCACAGATACGCAGTATTTT.

V is TRBV11-3 and J is TRBJ1-1, with 7 bases aligning to TRBD1. This CDR3 has 13 residues. Germline V gene sequence: CDR1 SGHNT, CDR2 YENEEA. The V and J ends lost 9 bases and 0 bases, in that order; junction bases with no gene match: 4. The CDR3 DNA sequence: TGTGCCAGTATGGGACAGATGAACACTGAAGCTTTCTTT. This gives the protein CASMGQMNTEAFF.

The V and J genes are TRBV30 and TRBJ2-5, with TRBD2 identical over 9 bases. Germline trimming cut 0 bases from V and 3 bases from J; bases unmatched to any gene: 20. Per the germline V gene, CDR1 is GTSNPN and CDR2 is SVGIG (reference sequence). CDR3 length equals 20 residues. The CDR3 protein is CAWSVGSSGILRFEKETQYF. The CDR3 region has the DNA TGTGCCTGGAGTGTAGGGTCTAGCGGGATTTTGAGGTTTGAAAAAGAGACCCAGTACTTC.

The chain uses TRBV7-8 and TRBJ2-7, with 10 nucleotides matching TRBD1. The CDR3 extends over 14 amino acids. V was pared by 5 bases and J by 2 bases, with 3 bases of the junction left unmatched. From germline, CDR1 is SGHVS and CDR2 FQNEAQ. CDR3 in amino acids: CASSPGQGAYEQYF. The CDR3 DNA follows: TGTGCCAGCAGCCCCGGACAGGGGGCCTACGAGCAGTACTTC.

CDR3 amino acids: CASSLVGFEGYTF. The CDR3 nucleotides read TGCGCCAGCAGCTTGGTAGGGTTTGAGGGCTACACCTTC. The V and J genes are TRBV5-1 and TRBJ1-2; D unclear. The ends were cut back, 0 bases at V and 8 bases at J, with 11 bases in the middle. CDR3 length: 13 amino acids. Germline CDR1 is SGHRS and CDR2 is YFSETQ.

This chain joins TRBV7-9 and TRBJ1-2; 7 bases map to TRBD1. With V trimmed by 3 bases and J by 3 bases, 13 bases remained unmatched. This CDR3 has 17 residues. Germline CDR1 reads SEHNR; CDR2 reads FQNEAQ (reference sequence). CDR3: CASSFALRGQSDYGYTF. CDR3 DNA sequence: TGTGCCAGCAGCTTCGCCCTCCGGGGACAGTCTGACTATGGCTACACCTTC.

The genes are TRBV19 and TRBJ1-4; a possible D gene is TRBD1 (6 bases). The germline CDR1 and CDR2 sequences are LNHDA and SQIVND (reference sequence). The CDR3 contains 16 residues. Between the trimmed V and J ends, which lost 3 bases and 3 bases, there was a span of 14 bases. CDR3 nucleotides: TGTGCCAGTAGTATTATGGCCGGGACACCTAATGAAAAACTGTTTTTT. Its protein product is CASSIMAGTPNEKLFF.

V and J are TRBV25-1 and TRBJ2-2, with TRBD1 identical over 7 bases. Looked up from germline, CDR1 is MGHDK and CDR2 is SYGVNS. CDR3 length: 15 amino acids. Trimming took 4 bases from V and 4 from J; bases not matched to a gene: 6. The chain's CDR3 is CASSGRTGATGELFF. The CDR3 bases are TGTGCCAGCAGTGGCCGAACAGGGGCCACCGGGGAGCTGTTTTTT.